These T cell receptor beta chains were read from a single sample in a study of T cell responses to AZD1222 COVID-19 vaccine. Repertoires were generated with immunoSEQ multiplex PCR, while TCRdb's copy carries only in-frame clones and drops some. The data hold some 120,000 clones, with around 90% observed a single time. Sequenced material: peripheral blood, taken 28 days after the second dose of the MenACWY control vaccine. The receptor source for this set is an adult who received the MenACWY meningococcal vaccine as a control. CDR3s include the opening cysteine and the closing phenylalanine or tryptophan. The D gene is left open where the match is weak. Clone size is given for some rows only: seen once, a few or many times, or a class if the clone is expanded.

CDR3: CASTPFGAYTEAFF
DNA: TGTGCCAGCACTCCCTTCGGGGCGTACACTGAAGCTTTCTTT
V: TRBV28
D: .
J: TRBJ1-1
size: .

CDR3: CASSTPNRGRSEKLFF
DNA: TGTGCCAGCAGTACACCCAACAGGGGGCGAAGTGAAAAACTGTTTTTT
V: TRBV6-2/TRBV6-3
D: TRBD1
J: TRBJ1-4
size: .

CDR3: CASSYSPLQETQYF
DNA: TGTGCCAGCAGTTACTCTCCTCTCCAAGAGACCCAGTACTTC
V: TRBV6-2/TRBV6-3
D: .
J: TRBJ2-5
size: .

CDR3: CASSFQIRTGNTEAFF
DNA: TGTGCCAGCAGTTTTCAGATTAGGACAGGGAACACTGAAGCTTTCTTT
V: TRBV7-9
D: TRBD1
J: TRBJ1-1
size: .

CDR3: CASFLLAGTTSYEQYF
DNA: TGTGCCAGCTTCCTCCTAGCGGGAACCACCTCCTACGAGCAGTACTTC
V: TRBV2
D: TRBD2
J: TRBJ2-7
size: .

CDR3: CASSLGGASTDTQYF
DNA: TGTGCCAGCAGCTTAGGCGGGGCCAGCACAGATACGCAGTATTTT
V: TRBV7-2
D: .
J: TRBJ2-3
size: .

CDR3: CASSQGPWPSGAQETQYF
DNA: TGCGCCAGCAGCCAAGGTCCTTGGCCTAGCGGGGCCCAAGAGACCCAGTACTTC
V: TRBV4-1
D: TRBD2
J: TRBJ2-5
size: .

CDR3: CASRPTSTDTQYF
DNA: TGTGCCAGCAGGCCGACTAGCACAGATACGCAGTATTTT
V: TRBV12-3/TRBV12-4
D: .
J: TRBJ2-3
size: .

CDR3: CASSIEWRTEAFF
DNA: TGTGCCAGTAGTATAGAGTGGCGGACTGAAGCTTTCTTT
V: TRBV19
D: .
J: TRBJ1-1
size: .

CDR3: CASSQDQGVRDEQFF
DNA: TGCGCCAGCAGCCAAGACCAAGGAGTCCGCGATGAGCAGTTCTTC
V: TRBV4-3
D: .
J: TRBJ2-1
size: .

CDR3: CASSIQASGGFTGELFF
DNA: TGTGCCAGTAGTATCCAGGCTAGCGGGGGCTTCACCGGGGAGCTGTTTTTT
V: TRBV19
D: TRBD2
J: TRBJ2-2
size: .

CDR3: CASSYSPGLQETQYF
DNA: TGTGCCAGCAGTTACTCCCCAGGGCTACAAGAGACCCAGTACTTC
V: TRBV6-5
D: .
J: TRBJ2-5
size: once

CDR3: CASSRDRLETQYF
DNA: TGTGCCAGCAGCCGGGACAGGCTAGAGACCCAGTACTTC
V: TRBV6-2/TRBV6-3
D: TRBD1
J: TRBJ2-5
size: .

CDR3: CASSLRFGSQNTEAFF
DNA: TGTGCCAGCAGCTTGAGGTTTGGAAGTCAGAACACTGAAGCTTTCTTT
V: TRBV11-3
D: .
J: TRBJ1-1
size: .

CDR3: CASSFVQNTEAFF
DNA: TGTGCCAGCAGTTTTGTACAGAACACTGAAGCTTTCTTT
V: TRBV28
D: .
J: TRBJ1-1
size: .